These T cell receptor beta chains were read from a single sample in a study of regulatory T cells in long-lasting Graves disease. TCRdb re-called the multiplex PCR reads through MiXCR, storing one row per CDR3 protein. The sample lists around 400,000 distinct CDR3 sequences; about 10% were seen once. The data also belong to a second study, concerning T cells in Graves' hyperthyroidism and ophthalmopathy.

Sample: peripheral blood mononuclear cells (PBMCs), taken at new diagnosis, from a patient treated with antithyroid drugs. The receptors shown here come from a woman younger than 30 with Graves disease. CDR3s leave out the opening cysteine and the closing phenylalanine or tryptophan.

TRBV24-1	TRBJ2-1	ATSDWKEQF
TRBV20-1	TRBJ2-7	SASLAGVVYEQY
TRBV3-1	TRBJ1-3	ASSQGMADSGNTIY
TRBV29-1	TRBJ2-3	SVVEEADTQY
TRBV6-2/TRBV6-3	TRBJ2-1	ASLVGNEQF
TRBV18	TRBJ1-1	ASSPREAGTF
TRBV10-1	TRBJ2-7	ASSGFGGTSYEQY
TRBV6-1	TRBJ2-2	ASSTTIMTGELF
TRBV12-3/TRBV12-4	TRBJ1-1	ASRSRGLGAF
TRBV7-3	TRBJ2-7	ASSLSVGGSYEQY
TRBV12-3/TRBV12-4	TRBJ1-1	ASSFGYRGSYEAF
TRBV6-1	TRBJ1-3	ASTRDTIY
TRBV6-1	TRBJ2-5	ASFKWGEETQY
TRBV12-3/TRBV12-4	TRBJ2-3	ASSRGPSGVTDTQY
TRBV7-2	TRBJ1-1	ASSRIFDTEAF
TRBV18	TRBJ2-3	ASSVSSGQEVPDTQY
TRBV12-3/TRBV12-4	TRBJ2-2	ASLYLAGGMRAGELF